The source of this T cell receptor (beta chain) is a study of blood T cell repertoires in COVID-19. At the level of the study: The analysed material was cDNA or gDNA that came from T cells, B-cell-depleted T cells, or PBMCs.

Clinical history reported by participants formed the basis on which cohorts were assigned. The data were produced by immunoSEQ multiplex PCR, yet TCRdb's version contains in-frame clones alone and is incomplete. The table includes 250,000 or so clones, around 81% detected once. The CDR3 length is 16 residues. Germline CDR1 SGDLS, CDR2 YYNGEE. V lost 4 bases, J lost 6 bases, and 12 bases stayed unmatched. The receptor's source is a man aged 45-60 years who had recovered from COVID-19. The specimen sequenced was PBMCs or T cells enriched from blood (not recorded which). This sequence joins TRBV9 and TRBJ2-3, with TRBD2 matching 9 bases. CDR3 in amino acids: CASSKAGGGAGDTQYF. The CDR3 nucleotides read TGTGCCAGCAGCAAGGCTGGCGGGGGGGCCGGGGATACGCAGTATTTT.